This T cell receptor beta chain is from a study of CD8+ T cells in alopecia areata (dated by TCRdb to 2017 to 2018). As for the study more broadly: Treated patients were enrolled in an open-label pilot trial of oral tofacitinib, 5 to 10 mg twice daily, for moderate-to-severe alopecia areata. Scalp clonality was compared among normal scalp (n=4), patchy alopecia areata scalp (n=8), and alopecia totalis/universalis scalp (n=8). The study used high-throughput TCRbeta sequencing to examine T cell clonal expansion in alopecia areata, in both the C3H/HeJ mouse model and human patients. RNA was extracted with the PAXgene miRNA kit for fixed scalp, the miRNeasy kit for PBMCs, and the RNeasy kit for mouse skin. Biopsies were taken from tofacitinib-treated patients at baseline and again at 4 and 24 weeks into treatment, and several of those patients also had a later scalp biopsy. Tofacitinib was given for 6 to 18 months, followed by 6 months of follow-up off drug to assess delayed response and recurrence. immunoSEQ multiplex PCR using 35 Vbeta forward primers and 13 Jbeta reverse primers was used to amplify TCRbeta CDR3 regions. In humans, TCRbeta sequencing was performed on scalp tissue and on sorted CD4+ and CD8+ peripheral blood T cells from healthy controls and from patients with patchy or totalis/universalis alopecia areata. Summary of the overall study and its limitations: Unlike mouse skin, where gammadelta T cells dominate, normal human skin contains resident alphabeta T cells that get sequenced too, which complicates analysis of the scalp TCR repertoire. Higher clonality and more expanded CD8+ clones were observed in lesional scalp than in normal scalp, particularly in alopecia totalis/universalis, a finding suggestive of antigenic drive. Shared TCR sequences between patients were less evident than in mice, which may be partly attributable to HLA diversity in the patient population.

Comment on this clone: Its cognate antigen has yet to be identified. No base quality information exists; no much larger clone differs at one position.

Including cysteine and phenylalanine, the CDR3 has 16 amino acids. Only the CDR3 portion is preserved as DNA: 48 bases, with reading frame beginning at the first base. For CDR1 and CDR2, the germline V gene lists MDHEN and SYDVKM. Germline trimming: 2 bases from V, 1 base from J; junction bases outside gene matches: 4. Library preparation used the immunoSEQ multiplex PCR assay. For TCR sequencing, RNA was extracted from every sample and reverse transcribed into cDNA to serve as template. First-strand cDNA was synthesized using SuperScript III with a 2:1 mix of oligo-dT and random hexamers. Amplification bias was assessed with a synthetic immune receptor repertoire, and residual bias was removed computationally. Processing in the source paper ran as follows. Raw reads were preprocessed to remove errors, and CDR3 was defined according to IMGT conventions as the region from the conserved cysteine to phenylalanine. Clonality was computed by normalizing Shannon entropy by log2 of the number of productive unique TCRs and subtracting the result from 1. Whether each scalp clone was CD4 or CD8 was inferred by checking scalp TCRbeta sequences against the CD4 and CD8 repertoires from sorted blood. TCRdb provides this immuneACCESS table in a form limited to in-frame rearrangements. Some clones are lacking; in checked studies, under half of them reflect an unresolved V gene, and why the rest are absent is not known. For V, J and clone size, that table is used; D and trimming come from the DNA. The sample includes 100,000 to 150,000 clones, with roughly 58% observed a single time. The ten largest make up 4.5% of the sample.

The time point label, read with the paper, signifies: baseline before oral tofacitinib. Lesional scalp punch biopsies and peripheral blood were collected from alopecia areata patients. PBMCs were isolated by density centrifugation and stained for CD3, CD4 and CD8, after which CD4+ and CD8+ T cells were sorted on a FACSAria. This receptor was identified in a human donor with alopecia areata. The source material was CD4+ T cells sorted from blood, sampled at week 0. The chain links TRBV28 with TRBJ2-2, and 7 junctional nucleotides match TRBD1. This receptor has the CDR3 CASSLRGGRNTGELFF. The sequenced DNA: TGTGCCAGCAGTTTAAGAGGGGGCAGGAACACCGGGGAGCTGTTTTTT.